The clone carrying this T cell receptor beta chain was found many times. The antigen remains unidentified. This beta chain represents an off-target read in a library built for alpha chains; its size is of limited meaning. The record originates from a study of spatial heterogeneity in lung cancer. Overall study findings and caveats: Tracking of tumor mutation counts was seen in expanded intratumoral alpha and beta TCR counts.

TCRdb re-called the 5' RACE reads with MiXCR, one entry per CDR3 protein. This repertoire shows about 9,400 distinct CDR3 sequences, 6% to 6.5% found once; its top ten account for around 9.1%. Time point of the sample: sample taken at primary tumor resection. The V end lost 2 bases, the J end lost 7 bases, and 6 bases lay between the germline ends. Germline-derived CDR1 and CDR2 are LGHNT and FRNRAP. This CDR3 is 12 amino acids long. Sequencing was performed on lung tumor tissue, taken at surgery. The TCR comes from a male donor with early-stage non-small cell lung cancer. The genes are TRBV12-5 and TRBJ1-5, with D unclear. The CDR3 sequence is CASGLSGQPQHF. DNA of the CDR3: TGTGCTAGTGGTTTGTCGGGGCAGCCCCAGCATTTT.